The source of this TCR beta chain is a study of OX40 agonist ivuxolimab in advanced cancers. This CDR3 spans 15 amino acids. V gave up 0 bases and J gave up 7 bases, with 12 bases separating them. Per germline, CDR1 SGHTA and CDR2 FQGNSA. Any history of autoimmune disease or systemic immunosuppression disqualified patients. Some clones are missing from TCRdb's copy, which holds only in-frame ones; the method was immunoSEQ multiplex PCR. Of under 200,000 clones in the sample, 85% to 95% were seen once. The sequence derives from an adult with an advanced solid tumor such as melanoma, head and neck, liver or kidney cancer. Here the sequenced sample was CD4+ or CD8+ T cells sorted from blood, taken in a trial of the OX40 agonist ivuxolimab. The chain couples TRBV7-2 to TRBJ2-2, with TRBD1 as a possible D gene (7 bases). The CDR3 DNA is TGTGCCAGCAGCTTAGCGCCCCAGGGGGGCGGGGAGCTGTTTTTT. Its translation is CASSLAPQGGGELFF.